This TCR beta chain was identified in a study of blood T cell repertoires in COVID-19. On the study more broadly: PBMCs, B-cell-depleted T cells, or T cells provided the cDNA or gDNA that made up the material.

CDR1 and CDR2 from the germline V gene are SGHRS and YFSETQ. The CDR3 loop spans 15 amino acids. J was trimmed by 6 bases and V by 0 bases; bases with no gene match: 4. As originally analysed: Quantification of nucleated cells was approximated via reference gene primer amplification. Some clones are missing from TCRdb's copy, which holds only in-frame ones; the method was immunoSEQ multiplex PCR. V and J calls and clone size follow that table, whereas D and trimming were derived from the DNA. This table has 150,000 to 200,000 clones, 85% to 90% appearing once. Specimen: peripheral blood. V and J are TRBV5-1 and TRBJ2-3, with 10 bases matching TRBD2. This TCR derives from a woman aged 18-29 years who had recovered from COVID-19. The CDR3 is CASSLASGGRDTQYF. The CDR3 nucleotides are TGCGCCAGCAGCTTGGCTAGCGGGGGACGTGATACGCAGTATTTT.